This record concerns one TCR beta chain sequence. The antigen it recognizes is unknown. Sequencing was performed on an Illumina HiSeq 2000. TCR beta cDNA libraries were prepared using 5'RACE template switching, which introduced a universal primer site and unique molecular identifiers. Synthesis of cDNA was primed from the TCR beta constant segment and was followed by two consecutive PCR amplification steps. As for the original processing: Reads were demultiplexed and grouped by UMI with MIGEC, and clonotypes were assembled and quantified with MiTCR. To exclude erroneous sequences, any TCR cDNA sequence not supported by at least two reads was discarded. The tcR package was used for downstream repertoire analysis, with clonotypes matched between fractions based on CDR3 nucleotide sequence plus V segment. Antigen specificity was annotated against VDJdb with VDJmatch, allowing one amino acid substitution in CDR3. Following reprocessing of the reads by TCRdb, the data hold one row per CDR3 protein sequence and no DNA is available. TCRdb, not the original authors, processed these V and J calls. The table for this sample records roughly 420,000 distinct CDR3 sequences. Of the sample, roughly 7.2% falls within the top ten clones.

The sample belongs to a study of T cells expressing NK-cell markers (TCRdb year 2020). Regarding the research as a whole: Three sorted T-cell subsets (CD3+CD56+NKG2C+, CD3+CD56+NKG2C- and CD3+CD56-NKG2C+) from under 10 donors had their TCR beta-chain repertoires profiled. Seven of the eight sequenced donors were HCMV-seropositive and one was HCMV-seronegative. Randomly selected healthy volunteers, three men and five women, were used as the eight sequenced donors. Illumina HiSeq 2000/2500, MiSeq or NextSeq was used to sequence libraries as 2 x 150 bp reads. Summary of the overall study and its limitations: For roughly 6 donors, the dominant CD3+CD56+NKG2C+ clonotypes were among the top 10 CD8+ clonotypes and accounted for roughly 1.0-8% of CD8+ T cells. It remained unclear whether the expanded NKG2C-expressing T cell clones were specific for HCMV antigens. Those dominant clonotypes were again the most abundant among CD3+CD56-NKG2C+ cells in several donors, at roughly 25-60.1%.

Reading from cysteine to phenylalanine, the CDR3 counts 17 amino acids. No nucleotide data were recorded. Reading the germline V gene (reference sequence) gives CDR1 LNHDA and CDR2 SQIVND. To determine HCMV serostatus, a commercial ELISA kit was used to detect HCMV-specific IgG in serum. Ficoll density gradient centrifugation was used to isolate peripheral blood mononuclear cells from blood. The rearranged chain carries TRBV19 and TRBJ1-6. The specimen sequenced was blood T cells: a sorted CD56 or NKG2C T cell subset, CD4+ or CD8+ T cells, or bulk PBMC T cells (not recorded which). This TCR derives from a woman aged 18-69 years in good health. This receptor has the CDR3 CASSTGLLSSYNSPLHF.